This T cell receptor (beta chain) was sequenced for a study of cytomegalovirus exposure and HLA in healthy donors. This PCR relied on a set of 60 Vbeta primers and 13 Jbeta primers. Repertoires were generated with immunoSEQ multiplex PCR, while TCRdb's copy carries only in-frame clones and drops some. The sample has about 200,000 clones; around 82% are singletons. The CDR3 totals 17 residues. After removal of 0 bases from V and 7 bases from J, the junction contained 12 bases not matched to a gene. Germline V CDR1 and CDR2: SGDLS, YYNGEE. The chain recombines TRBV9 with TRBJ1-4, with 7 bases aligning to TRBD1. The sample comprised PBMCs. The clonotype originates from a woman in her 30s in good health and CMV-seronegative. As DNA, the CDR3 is TGTGCCAGCAGCGTAGGACGGCCGGGGCAGGGGGGTGAAAAACTGTTTTTT. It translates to CASSVGRPGQGGEKLFF.